This T cell receptor (beta chain) was captured in a study of blood T cell repertoires in COVID-19. Study information: Samples of COVID-19 (acute and convalescent) were obtained from the United States, Italy and Spain.

Those who participated ranged in age from roughly 18 to 89 years and resided in about two dozen US areas. Sequencing used immunoSEQ multiplex PCR; TCRdb keeps in-frame clones, though not all of them. This table has 200,000 to 250,000 clones, around 89% appearing once. This clone appeared once. Germline V gene data show CDR1 as SGHRS and CDR2 as YFSETQ. CDR3 length: 16 amino acids. The V end lost 2 bases, the J end lost 3 bases, and 14 bases lay between the germline ends. This clonotype originated in a man aged 25-45 years who had been exposed to COVID-19. The sequencing sample was made of PBMCs or T cells enriched from blood (not recorded which). V gene TRBV5-1 combines with J gene TRBJ2-2; D possibly corresponds to TRBD1 (6 bases). The CDR3 spells CASSFSFTGYTGELFF. As DNA, the CDR3 is TGCGCCAGCAGCTTCAGTTTTACAGGGTACACCGGGGAGCTGTTTTTT.